This T cell receptor beta chain stems from a study of T cell clonality in common variable immunodeficiency. The assay was immunoSEQ multiplex PCR, and TCRdb's table has in-frame clones only and misses some. The data show roughly 30,000 clones, none appearing only once, with roughly 3.2% held by the ten largest. Study observations and caveats: TCRbeta clonality was increased in CVID versus healthy controls. Compared with controls, CVID subjects had fewer shared TCRbeta clones. Fewer deletions and N-nucleotide insertions were reportedly seen in common variable immunodeficiency TCR beta sequences.

Of CVID subjects, approximately 15 were female and over 25 male, mean age around 36. All CVID subjects were on immunoglobulin replacement for at least one year. In this sample, this clone turned up many times. Its specificity is unknown. Sequencing used peripheral blood mononuclear cells. The receptor's source is a human donor with common variable immunodeficiency.

This chain's CDR3 is CASSIDRGLNTEAFF. The sequenced part of the CDR3 DNA is TGTGCCAGCAGCATTGACAGGGGGTTGAACACTGAA. The chain carries TRBV11-2 and TRBJ1-1; 9 bases align to TRBD1. The read is 3 residues too short to cover the CDR3 end, so that end is filled in from the germline J gene. V trimming: 5 bases; J trimming: 0 bases; junction bases outside the gene matches: 4. Germline CDR1 SGHAT, CDR2 FQNNGV. The CDR3 has 15 residues.